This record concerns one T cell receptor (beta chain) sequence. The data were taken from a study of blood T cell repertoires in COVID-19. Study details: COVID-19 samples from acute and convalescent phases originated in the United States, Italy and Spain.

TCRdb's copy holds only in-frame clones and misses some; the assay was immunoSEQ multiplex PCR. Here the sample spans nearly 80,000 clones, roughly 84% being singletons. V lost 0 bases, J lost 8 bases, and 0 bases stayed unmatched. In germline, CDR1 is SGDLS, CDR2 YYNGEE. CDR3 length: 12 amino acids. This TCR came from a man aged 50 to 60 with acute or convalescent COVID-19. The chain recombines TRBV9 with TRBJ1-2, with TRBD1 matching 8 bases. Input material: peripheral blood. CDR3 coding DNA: TGTGCCAGCAGCGTAGGACAGGGGGGCTACACCTTC. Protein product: CASSVGQGGYTF.